A selection of T cell receptor beta chains follows, all from one sample in a study of CD8 T cells in Susac syndrome. TCRdb re-called the immunoSEQ multiplex PCR reads through MiXCR, storing one row per CDR3 protein. The sample carries hundreds of thousands of distinct CDR3 sequences, 94% recorded once. Sequencing was performed on CD4+ T cells from PBMCs. These receptors came from a human donor with Susac syndrome. CDR3s leave out the opening cysteine and the closing phenylalanine or tryptophan. The order of the fields is V gene, CDR3 protein.

v_call: TRBV6-5
cdr3_aa: ASSYSRSNTEAF

v_call: TRBV6-5
cdr3_aa: ASSYGYNSYEQY

v_call: TRBV6-5
cdr3_aa: ASGRGQNYGYT

v_call: TRBV7-9
cdr3_aa: ASSLGGAGDEQF

v_call: TRBV11-2
cdr3_aa: ASSLSSGTWDTGELF

v_call: TRBV30
cdr3_aa: AWSAGLVVDYTQY

v_call: TRBV5-6
cdr3_aa: ASSTAEGSGYT

v_call: TRBV7-9
cdr3_aa: ASSSQGFGETQY

v_call: TRBV20-1
cdr3_aa: SARDPTAGGQY

v_call: TRBV19
cdr3_aa: ASSIRAEQETQY

v_call: TRBV29-1
cdr3_aa: SVTGIGQPQH

v_call: TRBV20-1
cdr3_aa: SARDRGRTEAF

v_call: TRBV2
cdr3_aa: ASSVAEGIMRYT

v_call: TRBV20-1
cdr3_aa: SAVALPGTGGANYGYT

v_call: TRBV6-5
cdr3_aa: ASSYSHNEKLF

v_call: TRBV12-3/TRBV12-4
cdr3_aa: ASSLDRGGQPQH

v_call: TRBV12-3/TRBV12-4
cdr3_aa: ASIASRGRYNEQF

v_call: TRBV25-1
cdr3_aa: ASQRGNQPQH

v_call: TRBV7-6
cdr3_aa: ASSLVGKETQY

v_call: TRBV29-1
cdr3_aa: SVVLGQQKWGWSYEQY

v_call: TRBV18
cdr3_aa: ASSPSGGRNYGYT

v_call: TRBV6-2/TRBV6-3
cdr3_aa: ASSYPGGPRAQH

v_call: TRBV19
cdr3_aa: ASSIPFGERTEAF

v_call: TRBV30
cdr3_aa: AWSVEVGGYT

v_call: TRBV29-1
cdr3_aa: SVRTVTEAF

v_call: TRBV5-4
cdr3_aa: ASSLQGYNQPQH

v_call: TRBV6-5
cdr3_aa: ASSSQDSPYNSPLH

v_call: TRBV11-3
cdr3_aa: ASSLSGTQPQH

v_call: TRBV5-1
cdr3_aa: ASSEPQGNEQF

v_call: TRBV28
cdr3_aa: ASESSGELF

v_call: TRBV6-1
cdr3_aa: ASSEAARGNSPLH

v_call: TRBV30
cdr3_aa: AWSADRGQQPQH

v_call: TRBV7-3
cdr3_aa: ASSFKGQGGNNEQF

v_call: TRBV12-3/TRBV12-4
cdr3_aa: ASSLELPEAF

v_call: TRBV4-3
cdr3_aa: ASSIGVPGYEQY

v_call: TRBV20-1
cdr3_aa: SASPFGQGIRDTEAF

v_call: TRBV18
cdr3_aa: ASSPLFSGANVLT

v_call: TRBV12-3/TRBV12-4
cdr3_aa: ASSWTFTGELF

v_call: TRBV6-5
cdr3_aa: ASGSLWDEQF

v_call: TRBV10-3
cdr3_aa: AISGSREKQETQY

v_call: TRBV20-1
cdr3_aa: SARRKDQPQH

v_call: TRBV24-1
cdr3_aa: ATSDFPGGEETQY

v_call: TRBV20-1
cdr3_aa: SARPASGQETQY

v_call: TRBV20-1
cdr3_aa: SAIYRAGGYT

v_call: TRBV5-1
cdr3_aa: ASSPDQGDLQPQH

v_call: TRBV28
cdr3_aa: ASSIRQGAGNQPQH

v_call: TRBV10-3
cdr3_aa: ATGDGQGHGGSYT

v_call: TRBV6-2/TRBV6-3
cdr3_aa: ASSPIRENYGYT

v_call: TRBV6-5
cdr3_aa: ASTWDRPYNSPLH

v_call: TRBV12-3/TRBV12-4
cdr3_aa: ASSPRTVNSPLH

v_call: TRBV13
cdr3_aa: ASSLGPGLTHPDTQY

v_call: TRBV9
cdr3_aa: ASSPVGGTEAF

v_call: TRBV6-2/TRBV6-3
cdr3_aa: ASSSRGRTNTGELF

v_call: TRBV6-2/TRBV6-3
cdr3_aa: ASSYSRDTGELF

v_call: TRBV20-1
cdr3_aa: SARNRQGREKLF

v_call: TRBV30
cdr3_aa: AWTLGTSGANVLT

v_call: TRBV30
cdr3_aa: AWSGYHRGEQF

v_call: TRBV25-1
cdr3_aa: ASSELVSYGYT

v_call: TRBV28
cdr3_aa: ASSPSRGLWQETQY

v_call: TRBV7-2
cdr3_aa: ASSPSRETDTQY